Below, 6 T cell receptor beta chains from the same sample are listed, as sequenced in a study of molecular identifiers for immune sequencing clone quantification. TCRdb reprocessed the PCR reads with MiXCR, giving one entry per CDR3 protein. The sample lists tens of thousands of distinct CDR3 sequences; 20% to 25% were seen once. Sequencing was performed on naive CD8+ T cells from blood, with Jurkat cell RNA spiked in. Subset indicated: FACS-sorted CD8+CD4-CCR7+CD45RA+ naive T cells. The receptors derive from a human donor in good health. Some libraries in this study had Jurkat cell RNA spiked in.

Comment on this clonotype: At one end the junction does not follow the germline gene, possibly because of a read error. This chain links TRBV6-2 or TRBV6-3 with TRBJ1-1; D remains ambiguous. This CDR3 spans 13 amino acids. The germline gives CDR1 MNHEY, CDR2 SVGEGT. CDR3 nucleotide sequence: TGTGTCAGCAGTCCCGGCCGCAGCCCTGAAGCTTTCTTT. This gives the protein CVSSPGRSPEAFF.

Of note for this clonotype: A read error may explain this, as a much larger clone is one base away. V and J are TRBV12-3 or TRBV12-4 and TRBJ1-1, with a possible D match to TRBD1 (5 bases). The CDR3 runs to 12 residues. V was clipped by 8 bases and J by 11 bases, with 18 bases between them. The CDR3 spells CASRLRAPRAFF. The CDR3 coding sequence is TGTGCCAGCCGACTCAGGGCCCCAAGGGCTTTCTTT.

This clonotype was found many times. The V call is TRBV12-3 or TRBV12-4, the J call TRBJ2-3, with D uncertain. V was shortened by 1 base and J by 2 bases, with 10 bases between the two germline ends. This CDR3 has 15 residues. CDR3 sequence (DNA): TGTGCCAGCAGTTTAGTAACCTTCTCCACAGATACGCAGTATTTT. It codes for CASSLVTFSTDTQYF.

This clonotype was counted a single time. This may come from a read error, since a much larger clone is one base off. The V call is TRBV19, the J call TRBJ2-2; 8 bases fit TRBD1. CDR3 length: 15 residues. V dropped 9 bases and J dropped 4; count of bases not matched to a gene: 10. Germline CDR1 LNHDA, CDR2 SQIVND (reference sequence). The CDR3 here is CASLFGQGGTGELFF. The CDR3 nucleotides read TGTGCCAGCCTTTTTGGACAGGGAGGCACCGGGGAGCTGTTTTTT. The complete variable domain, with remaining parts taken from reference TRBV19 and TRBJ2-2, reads DGGITQSPKYLFRKEGQNVTLSCEQNLNHDAMYWYRQDPGQGLRLIYYSQIVNDFQKGDIAEGYSVSREKKESFPLTVTSAQKNPTAFYLCASLFGQGGTGELFFGEGSRLTVL.

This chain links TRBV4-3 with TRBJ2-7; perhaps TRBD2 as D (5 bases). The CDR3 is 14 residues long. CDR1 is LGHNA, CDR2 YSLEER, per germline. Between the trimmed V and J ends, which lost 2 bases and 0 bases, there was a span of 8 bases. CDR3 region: CASSQQRTSYEQYF. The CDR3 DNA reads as TGCGCCAGCAGCCAACAGCGGACCTCCTACGAGCAGTACTTC.

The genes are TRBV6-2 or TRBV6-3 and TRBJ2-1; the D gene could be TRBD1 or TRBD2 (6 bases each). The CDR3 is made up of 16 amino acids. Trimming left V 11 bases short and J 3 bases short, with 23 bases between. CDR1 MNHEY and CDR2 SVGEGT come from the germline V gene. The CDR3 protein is CARIKGPGASYNEQFF. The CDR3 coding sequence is TGTGCCCGCATCAAGGGCCCGGGGGCCAGCTACAATGAGCAGTTCTTC.